This TCR beta chain was profiled in a study of blood T cells in healthy people across ages. Study observations and caveats: CMV infection status of these donors was not known. Per-million-T-cell TCR beta diversity fell roughly linearly with age.

This clonotype was found a few times. Its antigen is still unknown. The second PCR ran roughly 6 to 11 cycles with a sample-barcoded 5' primer and J-beta primers. In TCRdb, the 5' RACE reads were re-called with MiXCR into one record per CDR3 protein. Seen here are 800,000 or so distinct CDR3 sequences, more than 20% observed once, and the top ten hold 3% to 4.5%. This sample also belongs to another study, concerning T cells of mothers and their children.

The sequence came from a boy aged 10-17 years in good health. Material for sequencing was blood.

The chain's CDR3 is CAIRGTESGELFF. For the CDR3, the DNA is TGTGCCATCAGGGGCACAGAATCCGGGGAGCTGTTTTTT. This chain joins TRBV10-3 and TRBJ2-2; D remains unclear. V lost 6 bases, J lost 6 bases, and 11 bases lay in between. The germline gives CDR1 ENHRY, CDR2 SYGVKD. The CDR3 is made up of 13 amino acids.